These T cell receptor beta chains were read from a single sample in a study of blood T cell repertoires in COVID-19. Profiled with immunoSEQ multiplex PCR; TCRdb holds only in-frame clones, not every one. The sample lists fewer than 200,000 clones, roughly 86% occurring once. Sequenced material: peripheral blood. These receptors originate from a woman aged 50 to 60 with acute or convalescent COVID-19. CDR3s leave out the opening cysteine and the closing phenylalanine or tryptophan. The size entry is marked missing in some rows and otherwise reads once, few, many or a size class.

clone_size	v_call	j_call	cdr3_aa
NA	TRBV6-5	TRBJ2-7	ASSYGQGGGYEQY
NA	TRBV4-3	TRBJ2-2	ASSQVPRTGELF
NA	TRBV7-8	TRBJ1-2	ASSFGKGGTGGENGYT
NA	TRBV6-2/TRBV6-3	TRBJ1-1	ASRPQGSGGTEAF
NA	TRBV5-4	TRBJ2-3	ASSLTSASTDTQY
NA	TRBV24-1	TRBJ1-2	ATSDSAGGIYGYT
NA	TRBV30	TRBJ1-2	AWSILGDFRCT
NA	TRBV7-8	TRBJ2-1	ASSLTSEDEQF
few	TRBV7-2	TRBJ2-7	ASSLEGRSAYEQY
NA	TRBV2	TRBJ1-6	ASTPEGRSYNSPLH
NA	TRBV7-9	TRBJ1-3	ASSFQTGNTIY
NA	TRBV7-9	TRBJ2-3	ASSSHVLALSTDTQY
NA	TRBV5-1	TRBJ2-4	ASSFEGIGVDIQY
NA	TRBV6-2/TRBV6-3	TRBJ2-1	ASSYPRTSGRKNEQF
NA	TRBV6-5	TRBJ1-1	ASSKGSWDTEAF
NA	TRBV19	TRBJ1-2	ASSPSGTGGLSGYT
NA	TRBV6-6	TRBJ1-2	ASSPGHNYGYT
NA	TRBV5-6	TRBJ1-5	ASSQRTVSNQPQH
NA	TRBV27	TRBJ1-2	ASSFSGYYGYT
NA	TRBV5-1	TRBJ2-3	ASSFQTDTQY
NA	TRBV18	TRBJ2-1	ASWRQGNNEQF
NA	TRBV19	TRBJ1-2	ASSILPRSNYGYT
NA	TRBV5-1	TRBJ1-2	ASSPAGGGSWGYT
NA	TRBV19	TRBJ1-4	ASSPQLGQGEKLF
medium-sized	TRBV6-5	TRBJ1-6	ASSSRQPAQPPLH
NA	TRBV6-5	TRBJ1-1	ATKHPMNTEAF
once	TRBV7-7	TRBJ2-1	ASSLGAAGPYNEQF
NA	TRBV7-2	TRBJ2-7	ASSLASDRIYEQY
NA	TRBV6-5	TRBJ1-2	ASSYSRLITYGYT
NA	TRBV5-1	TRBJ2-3	ASSRTRTSTDTQY
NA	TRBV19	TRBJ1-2	ASSSTGGGRYGYT
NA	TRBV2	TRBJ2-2	AATWRDFGELF
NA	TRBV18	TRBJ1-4	ASSPVGTGGEKLF
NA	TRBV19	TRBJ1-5	ASSSGQGNQPQH
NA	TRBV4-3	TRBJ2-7	ASSQERGRTYEQY
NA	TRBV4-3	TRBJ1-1	ASSQERLNTEAF
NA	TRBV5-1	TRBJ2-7	ASSLGGQPNEQY
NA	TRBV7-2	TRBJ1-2	ASSLGNPGIPYGYT
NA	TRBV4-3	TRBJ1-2	ASSQTGTGGNWGYT
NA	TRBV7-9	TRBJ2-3	ASEDLLDTQY
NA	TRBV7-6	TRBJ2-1	ASSLRAGGSSSYNEQF